This T cell receptor beta chain stems from a study of early stage breast cancer tumors. Germline values: CDR1 SGHRS, CDR2 YFSETQ. V lost 1 base and J 5 bases, leaving 9 bases between the germline ends. This CDR3 has 13 amino acids. The assay was immunoSEQ multiplex PCR, and TCRdb's table has in-frame clones only and misses some. The sample holds about 10,000 clones; 64% are singletons and the top ten take about an eighth. This clone occurred once. The V and J genes are TRBV5-1 and TRBJ2-5; D is unclear. The specimen sequenced was breast tumor tissue. This clonotype originated in a person aged 55 to 75 with breast cancer. The CDR3 spells CASSLINPETQYF. The DNA for the CDR3 is TGCGCCAGCAGCTTGATTAACCCGGAGACCCAGTACTTC.